This T cell receptor (beta chain) was retrieved from a study of blood T cell repertoires in COVID-19. Study at large: Material from acute and convalescent COVID-19 was sourced from the United States, Italy and Spain. T cells, B-cell-depleted T cells, or PBMCs provided the cDNA or gDNA that served as material.

Germline CDR1 and CDR2: LNHDA and SQIVND (reference sequence). The ends lost 7 bases at V and 0 bases at J; junction bases unmatched: 15. CDR3 length: 19 residues. In the study's own analysis: Counts of nucleated cells, estimated from reference gene primer amplification, were obtained. Generated by immunoSEQ multiplex PCR, the TCRdb table keeps only in-frame clones and is missing some. The DNA was the basis for D and trimming; V, J and clone size are from that table. The sample shows hundreds of thousands of clones, around 88% of them seen only once. Sequencing used peripheral blood. The chain links TRBV19 to TRBJ2-3, with 11 nucleotides matching TRBD2. The clonotype was recovered from a woman of 80 years or more with COVID-19, enrolled during active disease. The CDR3 here is CASTPTSGAHSGSTDTQYF. DNA for the CDR3: TGTGCCAGTACCCCGACTAGCGGGGCCCATTCGGGGAGCACAGATACGCAGTATTTT. The whole variable domain, filled in from reference TRBV19 and TRBJ2-3, reads DGGITQSPKYLFRKEGQNVTLSCEQNLNHDAMYWYRQDPGQGLRLIYYSQIVNDFQKGDIAEGYSVSREKKESFPLTVTSAQKNPTAFYLCASTPTSGAHSGSTDTQYFGPGTRLTVL.